This T cell receptor beta chain came from a study of cytomegalovirus exposure and HLA in healthy donors. Study observations and caveats: Links to common viral pathogens appeared, in a later analysis, for several of the most significant clusters.

A remark on this clone: Its matching antigen is unknown.

PCR was performed using 60 Vbeta and 13 Jbeta primers. Data came from immunoSEQ multiplex PCR; TCRdb stores just in-frame clones and leaves some out. The sample includes 100,000 to 150,000 clones, around 78% seen only once; the top ten take 6.3%. Looked up from germline, CDR1 is SNHLY and CDR2 is FYNNEI. Trimming stripped 6 bases from V and 5 bases from J, with 17 bases between. The CDR3 runs 15 residues. The chain is built from TRBV2 and TRBJ2-1, with D tentatively TRBD2 (6 bases). Source material: PBMCs. This receptor was obtained from a woman aged 40 to 55 in good health and CMV-seronegative. The chain's CDR3 is CASSLGRTVNNEQFF. CDR3 nucleotides: TGTGCCAGCAGCCTGGGGAGGACCGTGAACAATGAGCAGTTCTTC. The whole variable domain, remainder taken from reference TRBV2 and TRBJ2-1, is EPEVTQTPSHQVTQMGQEVILRCVPISNHLYFYWYRQILGQKVEFLVSFYNNEISEKSEIFDDQFSVERPDGSNFTLKIRSTKLEDSAMYFCASSLGRTVNNEQFFGPGTRLTVL.